This passage covers 28 T cell receptor beta chains from one sample sequenced in a study of shared clonotypes between healthy human individuals. The method was immunoSEQ multiplex PCR; TCRdb's version includes in-frame clones alone and lacks a portion of them. The sample has over a million clones, about 96% seen once. The sample consisted of naive CD4+ T cells sorted from blood. The subset is: CD45RA+ positively selected. These receptors came from a man in his thirties or forties in good health.

The genes are TRBV28 and TRBJ1-1, with 7 positions matching TRBD1. J gave up 3 bases and V 4 bases, and 5 bases lay outside the gene matches. Germline V gives CDR1 MDHEN, CDR2 SYDVKM. The CDR3 spans 14 residues. CDR3 loop: CASSSGGSYTEAFF. CDR3 in DNA: TGTGCCAGCAGTTCAGGGGGATCGTACACTGAAGCTTTCTTT.

The V call is TRBV7-2, the J call TRBJ2-6, with no clear D. This CDR3 is 14 amino acids long. V lost 2 bases to trimming and J lost 1 base, with 3 bases between them. CDR1 and CDR2 from the germline V gene are SGHTA and FQGNSA. The chain's CDR3 is CASSLSSGANVLTF. The CDR3 DNA is TGTGCCAGCAGCTTATCGTCTGGGGCCAACGTCCTGACTTTC.

This clone came up once. This rearrangement joins TRBV19 to TRBJ2-7; no definite D call. From germline, CDR1 is LNHDA and CDR2 SQIVND (reference sequence). The CDR3 has 15 residues. V was trimmed by 5 bases and J by 3 bases, leaving 17 bases between them. The CDR3 coding sequence is TGTGCCAGTAGTCAGGTCGCGGACGGATTCTACGAGCAGTACTTC. Translation gives CASSQVADGFYEQYF.

DNA for the CDR3: TGTGCCAGCAGAGTGACAGGGAATCAAGAGACCCAGTACTTC. Its protein product is CASRVTGNQETQYF. J is TRBJ2-5 and V is TRBV28; 7 bases match TRBD1. The J segment lost 2 bases and the V segment lost 6 bases, leaving 6 bases of the junction unmatched. There are 14 residues in the CDR3. Germline-derived CDR1 and CDR2 are MDHEN and SYDVKM.

This sequence joins TRBV7-9 and TRBJ2-7; D might be TRBD1 (5 bases). Germline lookup yields CDR1 SEHNR and CDR2 FQNEAQ (reference sequence). Trimming took off 2 bases at V and 2 bases at J, with 13 bases between the two ends. The CDR3 extends over 15 amino acids. The DNA of the CDR3 is TGTGCCAGCAGCTTATTCCAGGGCCCGACCTACGAGCAGTACTTC. It translates to CASSLFQGPTYEQYF.

Only one count was recorded for this clone. V is TRBV6-5 and J is TRBJ2-4, with D perhaps matching TRBD1 or TRBD2 (7 bases each). The CDR3 loop spans 14 amino acids. CDR1 is MNHEY and CDR2 is SVGAGI in the germline V gene. With 7 bases removed from V and 7 bases from J, the gap between germline ends came to 17 bases. Written as DNA, the CDR3 is TGTGCCAGCACCCCATGGGAGGGGGCCAACATTCAGTACTTC. Encoded protein: CASTPWEGANIQYF.

The gene calls are TRBV5-4 and TRBJ2-1; tentatively, D is TRBD1 or TRBD2 (5 bases each). Germline V gene data show CDR1 as SGHNT and CDR2 as YYREEE (reference sequence). V was cut by 4 bases and J by 5 bases, with 16 bases left in between. This CDR3 is built from 15 residues. The CDR3 sequence is CASSRLLGPDNEQFF. The CDR3 nucleotides are TGTGCCAGCAGCCGACTTTTGGGACCCGACAATGAGCAGTTCTTC.

In this sample, this clone turned up once. This chain joins TRBV10-3 and TRBJ2-1; 9 bases line up with TRBD2. The CDR3 has 16 residues. The V gene end was trimmed by 4 bases and the J gene end by 7 bases; junction bases not matched to a gene: 11. CDR1 ENHRY and CDR2 SYGVKD come from the germline V gene. CDR3 DNA: TGTGCCATCAGTGGGGAGGATAGCGGGAGTTTAAATGAGCAGTTCTTC. Its translation: CAISGEDSGSLNEQFF.

The chain joins TRBV18 to TRBJ2-5; D unclear. The germline gives CDR1 KGHSH, CDR2 LQKENI. The CDR3 runs 16 residues. Trimming removed 0 bases at V and 4 bases at J, with 15 bases between. DNA for the CDR3: TGTGCCAGCTCACCACCCGGCCCGCCAGCAACAGAGACCCAGTACTTC. Translated, it gives CASSPPGPPATETQYF. Combining the CDR3 with reference TRBV18 and TRBJ2-5 gives the whole variable domain NAGVMQNPRHLVRRRGQEARLRCSPMKGHSHVYWYRQLPEEGLKFMVYLQKENIIDESGMPKERFSAEFPKEGPSILRIQQVVRGDSAAYFCASSPPGPPATETQYFGPGTRLLVL.

V and J are TRBV7-9 and TRBJ1-2, with D possibly matching TRBD1 (6 bases). The CDR3 loop spans 15 amino acids. Trimming took 2 bases from V and 1 from J, leaving 11 bases between them. Germline-derived CDR1 and CDR2 are SEHNR and FQNEAQ (reference sequence). The DNA of the CDR3 is TGTGCCAGCAGCTTAATAGGGACAAATAACTATGGCTACACCTTC. Protein sequence: CASSLIGTNNYGYTF.

V is TRBV5-4 and J is TRBJ2-7, with 11 positions matching TRBD1. The J segment lost 3 bases and the V segment lost 1 base, leaving 3 bases of the junction unmatched. CDR1 is SGHNT and CDR2 is YYREEE in the germline V gene (reference sequence). The length of the CDR3 is 15 residues. CDR3 amino acids: CASSLSGTGGYEQYF. Here the CDR3 DNA reads TGTGCCAGCAGCTTGTCTGGGACAGGGGGCTACGAGCAGTACTTC.

V usage is TRBV2 and J usage is TRBJ2-1, with 11 bases lining up with TRBD2. The CDR3 sequence is 19 residues long. V lost 6 bases, J lost 5 bases, and 18 bases stayed unmatched. Germline V gives CDR1 SNHLY, CDR2 FYNNEI. The CDR3 DNA reads as TGTGCCAGCAGCCCCCGCTCACTAGCGGGAGTTGGATTCCACAATGAGCAGTTCTTC. It codes for CASSPRSLAGVGFHNEQFF.

As regards this clone: This specimen includes other DNA sequences encoding the same CDR3. This chain links TRBV15 with TRBJ2-7; D gene ambiguous. V was clipped by 0 bases and J by 4 bases, with 7 bases between them. This CDR3 contains 13 residues. The germline CDR1 and CDR2 sequences are LNHNV and YYDKDF (reference sequence). The CDR3 spells CATSRDRSYEQYF. In nucleotides, the CDR3 is TGTGCCACCAGCAGAGATCGCTCTTACGAGCAGTACTTC.

The rearrangement joins TRBV28 to TRBJ2-7; tentatively, D is TRBD1 (6 bases). The CDR3 has 13 amino acids. Germline CDR1 reads MDHEN; CDR2 reads SYDVKM. With 6 bases removed from V and 1 base from J, the gap between germline ends came to 10 bases. The DNA for the CDR3 is TGTGCCAGCAGCAAACAGGGATCCTACGAGCAGTACTTC. Its protein is CASSKQGSYEQYF.

The J gene is TRBJ2-7, the V gene TRBV18, with D tentatively TRBD2 (6 bases). Germline CDR1 and CDR2: KGHSH and LQKENI. The CDR3 is 15 residues long. V was shortened by 6 bases and J by 5 bases, with 20 bases between the two germline ends. Here the CDR3 reads CASSPSPATRHEQYF. CDR3 sequence (DNA): TGTGCCAGCTCTCCCTCTCCTGCGACTAGGCACGAGCAGTACTTC.

For this clone: Different DNA sequences within this sample yield the same CDR3. The chain links TRBV5-1 to TRBJ2-1, with 11 positions matching TRBD2. V gave up 5 bases and J gave up 3 bases; unmatched junction bases: 4. The germline CDR1 and CDR2 sequences are SGHRS and YFSETQ. This CDR3 has 15 residues. The CDR3 here is CASSLTSGSYNEQFF. In DNA form, the CDR3 reads TGCGCCAGCAGTTTAACTAGCGGGAGCTACAATGAGCAGTTCTTC.

This clone appeared a single time. The gene calls are TRBV27 and TRBJ2-6; maybe TRBD1 (5 bases). Germline-derived CDR1 and CDR2 are MNHEY and SMNVEV (reference sequence). V gave up 0 bases and J gave up 0 bases, with 15 bases separating them. The CDR3 length is 19 residues. CDR3 loop: CASSLSRVAPDSGANVLTF. CDR3 bases: TGTGCCAGCAGTTTATCCAGGGTCGCCCCGGACTCTGGGGCCAACGTCCTGACTTTC.

This chain joins TRBV28 and TRBJ2-7, with D unclear. The CDR3 sequence is 12 residues long. V dropped 3 bases and J dropped 6 bases, with 9 bases sitting between them. Germline CDR1 and CDR2: MDHEN and SYDVKM. CDR3 loop: CASSFVGREQYF. CDR3 sequence (DNA): TGTGCCAGCAGTTTCGTGGGTCGCGAGCAGTACTTC.

The chain uses TRBV5-1 and TRBJ2-7, with D possibly TRBD2 on 6 matching bases. The germline V gene encodes CDR1 SGHRS and CDR2 YFSETQ. Trimming shortened V by 1 base and J by 4 bases, and 12 bases separated the two germline ends. The CDR3 runs 14 residues. The CDR3 spells CASSLSGSVYEQYF. The CDR3 bases are TGCGCCAGCAGCTTGTCCGGGAGTGTTTACGAGCAGTACTTC.

V and J are TRBV20-1 and TRBJ2-1; perhaps D is TRBD1 or TRBD2 (5 bases each). CDR3 size: 10 residues. Looked up from germline, CDR1 is DFQATT and CDR2 is SNEGSKA (reference sequence). Trimming pared 7 bases from V and 7 bases from J, leaving 8 bases between. This chain's CDR3 is CSGWGNEQFF. The DNA of the CDR3 is TGCAGTGGGTGGGGGAATGAGCAGTTCTTC.

The chain carries TRBV13 and TRBJ2-7, with D possibly TRBD2 on 6 matching bases. The V gene lost 6 bases and the J gene lost 2 bases, with 17 bases spanning the gap. Germline values: CDR1 PRHDT, CDR2 FYEKMQ (reference sequence). The CDR3 length is 15 residues. The CDR3 sequence: CASSLLGGETYEQYF. CDR3 nucleotide sequence: TGTGCCAGCAGTCTGCTTGGAGGGGAAACCTACGAGCAGTACTTC. Based on the CDR3 plus reference TRBV13 and TRBJ2-7, the full variable domain is AAGVIQSPRHLIKEKRETATLKCYPIPRHDTVYWYQQGPGQDPQFLISFYEKMQSDKGSIPDRFSAQQFSDYHSELNMSSLELGDSALYFCASSLLGGETYEQYFGPGTRLTVT.

The V and J genes are TRBV6-6 and TRBJ1-1; 7 nucleotides agree with TRBD1. Germline V CDR1 and CDR2: MNHNY, SVGAGI (reference sequence). The CDR3 totals 14 residues. V shed 6 bases, J shed 6 bases, and the junction held 10 bases outside the gene matches. CDR3 in amino acids: CASRQGGGVAEAFF. The CDR3 DNA reads TGTGCCAGCAGGCAGGGGGGAGGAGTGGCTGAAGCTTTCTTT.

The chain links TRBV7-3 to TRBJ2-1; D is unclear. This CDR3 region has 12 residues. Germline V gene data show CDR1 as SGHTA and CDR2 as FQGTGA. Trimming removed 4 bases at V and 10 bases at J, with 11 bases between. This CDR3 is CASSSTPSEQFF. CDR3 DNA: TGTGCCAGCAGCTCGACTCCATCAGAGCAGTTCTTC. The entire variable domain, with the rest obtained from reference TRBV7-3 and TRBJ2-1, is as follows: GAGVSQTPSNKVTEKGKYVELRCDPISGHTALYWYRQSLGQGPEFLIYFQGTGAADDSGLPNDRFFAVRPEGSVSTLKIQRTERGDSAVYLCASSSTPSEQFFGPGTRLTVL.

The V gene is TRBV10-3, the J gene TRBJ1-1; D may be TRBD1 (6 bases). Germline V CDR1 and CDR2: ENHRY, SYGVKD. Trimming stripped 10 bases from V and 0 bases from J, with 15 bases between. The CDR3 is 14 residues long. The CDR3: CATTPRGMNTEAFF. CDR3 sequence (DNA): TGTGCCACTACGCCCAGGGGAATGAACACTGAAGCTTTCTTT.

V is TRBV10-1 and J is TRBJ2-1; the match to TRBD2 covers 9 bases. Germline lookup yields CDR1 WNHNN and CDR2 SYGVQD (reference sequence). The CDR3 totals 16 residues. With V trimmed by 0 bases and J by 9 bases, 9 bases remained unmatched. The CDR3 nucleotides are TGCGCCAGCAGTGAGTCCGTCGGGACTAGCTCCGGTGAGCAGTTCTTC. Encoded protein: CASSESVGTSSGEQFF.

This chain links TRBV6-1 with TRBJ1-5; TRBD1 matches 7 bases. Germline CDR1 reads MNHNS; CDR2 reads SASEGT. With V trimmed by 0 bases and J by 7 bases, 6 bases remained unmatched. The CDR3 totals 15 residues. CDR3 nucleotides: TGTGCCAGCAGTGAAGCAAAGGGGGCGGTCCAGCCCCAGCATTTT. Its translation is CASSEAKGAVQPQHF.

As to this clone: This sample includes further DNA sequences coding for the same CDR3. The CDR3 DNA reads as TGTGCCAGCAGTTATTCCGGGACAGCTAATGAAAAACTGTTTTTT. Translated: CASSYSGTANEKLFF. The chain uses TRBV6-5 and TRBJ1-4, with TRBD1 identical over 7 bases. This CDR3 contains 15 residues. V was pared by 3 bases and J by 3 bases, with 4 bases of the junction left unmatched. Germline V gene sequence: CDR1 MNHEY, CDR2 SVGAGI.

The J gene is TRBJ1-2, the V gene TRBV6-5; D gene ambiguous. Germline-derived CDR1 and CDR2 are MNHEY and SVGAGI. V was shortened by 7 bases and J by 5 bases, with 8 bases between the two germline ends. The CDR3 has 11 residues. Written as DNA, the CDR3 is TGTGCCAGCACAAACAAGTATGGCTACACCTTC. Its translation is CASTNKYGYTF.